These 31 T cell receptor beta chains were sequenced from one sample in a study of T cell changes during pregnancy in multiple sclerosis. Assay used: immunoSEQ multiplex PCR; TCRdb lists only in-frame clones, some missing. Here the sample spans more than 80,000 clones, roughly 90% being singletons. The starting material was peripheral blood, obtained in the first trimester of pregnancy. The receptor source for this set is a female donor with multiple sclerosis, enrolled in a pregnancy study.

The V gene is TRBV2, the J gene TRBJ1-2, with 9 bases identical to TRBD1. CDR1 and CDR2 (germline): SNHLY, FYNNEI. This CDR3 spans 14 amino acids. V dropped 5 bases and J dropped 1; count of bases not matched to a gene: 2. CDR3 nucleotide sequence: TGTGCCAGCAGTACAGGGGGCCATAACTATGGCTACACCTTC. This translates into CASSTGGHNYGYTF.

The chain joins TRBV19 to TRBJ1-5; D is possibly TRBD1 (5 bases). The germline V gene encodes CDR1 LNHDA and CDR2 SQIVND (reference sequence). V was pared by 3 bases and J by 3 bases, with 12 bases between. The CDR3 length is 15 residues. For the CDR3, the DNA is TGTGCCAGTAGTATGGCCGGGGGATCCAATCAGCCCCAGCATTTT. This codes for CASSMAGGSNQPQHF. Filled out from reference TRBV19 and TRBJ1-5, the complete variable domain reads DGGITQSPKYLFRKEGQNVTLSCEQNLNHDAMYWYRQDPGQGLRLIYYSQIVNDFQKGDIAEGYSVSREKKESFPLTVTSAQKNPTAFYLCASSMAGGSNQPQHFGDGTRLSIL.

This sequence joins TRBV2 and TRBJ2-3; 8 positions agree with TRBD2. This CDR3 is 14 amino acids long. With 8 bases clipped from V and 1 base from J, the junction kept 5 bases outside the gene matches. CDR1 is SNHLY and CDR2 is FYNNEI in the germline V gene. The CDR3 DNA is TGTGCCAGCCGGGTCGGGGGGGGCACAGATACGCAGTATTTT. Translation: CASRVGGGTDTQYF.

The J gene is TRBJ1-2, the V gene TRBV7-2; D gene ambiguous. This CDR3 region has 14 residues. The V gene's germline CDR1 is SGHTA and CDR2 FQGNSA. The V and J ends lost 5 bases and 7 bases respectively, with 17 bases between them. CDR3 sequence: CASSQGSGSGGYTF. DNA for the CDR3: TGTGCCAGCAGCCAAGGGTCGGGATCTGGTGGCTACACCTTC.

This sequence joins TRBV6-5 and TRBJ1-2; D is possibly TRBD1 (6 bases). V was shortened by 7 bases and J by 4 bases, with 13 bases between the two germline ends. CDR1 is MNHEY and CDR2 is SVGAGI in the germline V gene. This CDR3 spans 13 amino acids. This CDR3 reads CASKPGASYGYTF. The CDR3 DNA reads TGTGCCAGCAAGCCAGGGGCGAGCTATGGCTACACCTTC.

The CDR3 region is CASSEKDIRFLTEAFF. The CDR3 nucleotides read TGTGCCAGCAGTGAGAAGGACATAAGGTTCTTGACTGAAGCTTTCTTT. The chain carries TRBV6-1 and TRBJ1-1; TRBD1 might be the D (5 bases). Germline-derived CDR1 and CDR2 are MNHNS and SASEGT. CDR3 size: 16 residues. V lost 3 bases and J lost 5, with 19 bases in between.

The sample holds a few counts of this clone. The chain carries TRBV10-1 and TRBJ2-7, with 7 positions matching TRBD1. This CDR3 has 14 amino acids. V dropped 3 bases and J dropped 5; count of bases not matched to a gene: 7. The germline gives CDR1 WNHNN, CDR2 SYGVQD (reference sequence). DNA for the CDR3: TGCGCCAGCAGTGAAGACAGGGTCTTGGACGAGCAGTACTTC. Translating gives CASSEDRVLDEQYF.

Written as DNA, the CDR3 is TGTGCCAGCAGCAAAGATGAGGCTAGCGGGAGGCCCGGGGAGCTGTTTTTT. It translates to CASSKDEASGRPGELFF. The chain recombines TRBV21-1 with TRBJ2-2; the table's D gene call, TRBD2, was not cross checked with the DNA. TRBV21-1 is labeled a pseudogene. This CDR3 comprises 17 residues.

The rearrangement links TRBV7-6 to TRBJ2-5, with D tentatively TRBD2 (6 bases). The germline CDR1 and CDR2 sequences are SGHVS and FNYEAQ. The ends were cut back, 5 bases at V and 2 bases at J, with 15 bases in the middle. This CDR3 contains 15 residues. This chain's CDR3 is CASSQAGLTQETQYF. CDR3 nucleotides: TGTGCCAGCAGCCAGGCGGGACTGACACAAGAGACCCAGTACTTC.

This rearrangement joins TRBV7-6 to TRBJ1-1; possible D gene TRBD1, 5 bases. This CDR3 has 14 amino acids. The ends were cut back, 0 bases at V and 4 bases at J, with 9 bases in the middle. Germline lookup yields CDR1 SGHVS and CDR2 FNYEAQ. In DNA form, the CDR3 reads TGTGCCAGCAGCTTAGCGGGGGGGAGCACTGAAGCTTTCTTT. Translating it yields CASSLAGGSTEAFF. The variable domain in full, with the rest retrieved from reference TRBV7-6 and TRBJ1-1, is GAGVSQSPRYKVTKRGQDVALRCDPISGHVSLYWYRQALGQGPEFLTYFNYEAQQDKSGLPNDRFSAERPEGSISTLTIQRTEQRDSAMYRCASSLAGGSTEAFFGQGTRLTVV.

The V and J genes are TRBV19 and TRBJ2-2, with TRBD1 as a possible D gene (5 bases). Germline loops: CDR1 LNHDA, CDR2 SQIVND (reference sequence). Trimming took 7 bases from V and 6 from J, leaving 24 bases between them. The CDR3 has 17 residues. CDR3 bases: TGTGCCAGTAACATAGGGTTCTGGCAGGGTGGGGCCGGGGAGCTGTTTTTT. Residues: CASNIGFWQGGAGELFF.

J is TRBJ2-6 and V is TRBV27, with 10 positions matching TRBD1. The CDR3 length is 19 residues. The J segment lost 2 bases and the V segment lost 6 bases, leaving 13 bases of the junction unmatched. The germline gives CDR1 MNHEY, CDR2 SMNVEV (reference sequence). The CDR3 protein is CASRGPGQGSLAGANVLTF. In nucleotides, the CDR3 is TGTGCCAGCAGGGGTCCGGGACAGGGGTCCTTAGCTGGGGCCAACGTCCTGACTTTC.

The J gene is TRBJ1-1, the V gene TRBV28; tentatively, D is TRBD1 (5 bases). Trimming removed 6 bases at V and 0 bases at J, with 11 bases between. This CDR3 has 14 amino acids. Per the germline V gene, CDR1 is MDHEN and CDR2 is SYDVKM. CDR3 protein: CASRDQGMNTEAFF. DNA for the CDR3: TGTGCCAGCAGAGACCAGGGAATGAACACTGAAGCTTTCTTT.

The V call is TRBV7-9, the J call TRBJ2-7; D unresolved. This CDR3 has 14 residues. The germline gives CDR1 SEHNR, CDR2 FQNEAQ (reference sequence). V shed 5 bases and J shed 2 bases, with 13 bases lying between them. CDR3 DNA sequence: TGTGCCAGCAGCCACCCACTGGTCCCCTACGAGCAGTACTTC. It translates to CASSHPLVPYEQYF.

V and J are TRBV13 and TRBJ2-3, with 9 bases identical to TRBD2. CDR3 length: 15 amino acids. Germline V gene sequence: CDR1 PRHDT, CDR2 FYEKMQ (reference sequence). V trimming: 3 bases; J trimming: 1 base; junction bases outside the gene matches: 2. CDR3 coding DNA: TGTGCCAGCAGCTTTAGCGGGAGCGGCACAGATACGCAGTATTTT. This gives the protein CASSFSGSGTDTQYF.

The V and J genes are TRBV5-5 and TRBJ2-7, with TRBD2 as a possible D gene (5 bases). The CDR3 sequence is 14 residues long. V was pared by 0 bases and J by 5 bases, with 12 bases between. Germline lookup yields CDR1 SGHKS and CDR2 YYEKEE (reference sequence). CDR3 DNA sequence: TGTGCCAGCAGCTTGGGGAGGTCTGAAGACGAGCAGTACTTC. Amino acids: CASSLGRSEDEQYF.

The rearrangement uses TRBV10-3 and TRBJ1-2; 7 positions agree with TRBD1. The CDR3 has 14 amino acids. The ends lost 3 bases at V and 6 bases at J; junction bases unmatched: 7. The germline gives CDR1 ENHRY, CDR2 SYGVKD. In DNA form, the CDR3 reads TGTGCCATCAGTGACCAGACAGGGAAGGATGGCTACACCTTC. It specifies CAISDQTGKDGYTF.

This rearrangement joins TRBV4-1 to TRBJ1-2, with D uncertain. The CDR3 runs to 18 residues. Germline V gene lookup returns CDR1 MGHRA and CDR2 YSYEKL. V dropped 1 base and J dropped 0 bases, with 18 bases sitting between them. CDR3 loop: CASSQVRKGAIANYGYTF. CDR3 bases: TGCGCCAGCAGCCAAGTGAGAAAAGGAGCCATTGCTAACTATGGCTACACCTTC.

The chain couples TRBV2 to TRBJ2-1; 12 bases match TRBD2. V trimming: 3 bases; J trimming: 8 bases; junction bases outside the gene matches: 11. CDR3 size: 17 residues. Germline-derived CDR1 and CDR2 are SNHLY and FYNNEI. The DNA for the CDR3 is TGTGCCAGCAGTGATAGGTCTAGCGGGAGGGCCGGGTATGAGCAGTTCTTC. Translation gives CASSDRSSGRAGYEQFF.

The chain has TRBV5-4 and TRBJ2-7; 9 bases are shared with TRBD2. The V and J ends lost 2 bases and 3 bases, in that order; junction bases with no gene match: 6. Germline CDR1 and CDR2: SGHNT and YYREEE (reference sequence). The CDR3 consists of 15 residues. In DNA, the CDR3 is TGTGCCAGCAGCTTTCCGGCTAGCGGGAACTACGAGCAGTACTTC. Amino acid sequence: CASSFPASGNYEQYF. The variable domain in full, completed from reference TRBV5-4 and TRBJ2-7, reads ETGVTQSPTHLIKTRGQQVTLRCSSQSGHNTVSWYQQALGQGPQFIFQYYREEENGRGNFPPRFSGLQFPNYSSELNVNALELDDSALYLCASSFPASGNYEQYFGPGTRLTVT.

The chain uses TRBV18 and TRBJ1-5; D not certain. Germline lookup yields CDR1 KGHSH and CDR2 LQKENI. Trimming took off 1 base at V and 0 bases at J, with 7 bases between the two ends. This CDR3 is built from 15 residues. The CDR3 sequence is CASSPRENSNQPQHF. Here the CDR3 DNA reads TGTGCCAGCTCACCACGGGAGAATAGCAATCAGCCCCAGCATTTT.

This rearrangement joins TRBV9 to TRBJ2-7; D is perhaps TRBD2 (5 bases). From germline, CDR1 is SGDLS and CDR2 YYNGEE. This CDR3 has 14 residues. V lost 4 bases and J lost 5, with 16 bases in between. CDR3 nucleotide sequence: TGTGCCAGCAGCCCTGGACTGCTTCGGGACGAGCAGTACTTC. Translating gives CASSPGLLRDEQYF.

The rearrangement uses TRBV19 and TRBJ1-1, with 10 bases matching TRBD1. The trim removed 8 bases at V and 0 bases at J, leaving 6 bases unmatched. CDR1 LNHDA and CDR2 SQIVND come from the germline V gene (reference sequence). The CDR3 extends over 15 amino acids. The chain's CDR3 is CASGQGGFMNTEAFF. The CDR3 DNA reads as TGTGCCAGTGGACAGGGGGGGTTCATGAACACTGAAGCTTTCTTT. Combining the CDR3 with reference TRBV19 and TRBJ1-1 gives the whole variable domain DGGITQSPKYLFRKEGQNVTLSCEQNLNHDAMYWYRQDPGQGLRLIYYSQIVNDFQKGDIAEGYSVSREKKESFPLTVTSAQKNPTAFYLCASGQGGFMNTEAFFGQGTRLTVV.

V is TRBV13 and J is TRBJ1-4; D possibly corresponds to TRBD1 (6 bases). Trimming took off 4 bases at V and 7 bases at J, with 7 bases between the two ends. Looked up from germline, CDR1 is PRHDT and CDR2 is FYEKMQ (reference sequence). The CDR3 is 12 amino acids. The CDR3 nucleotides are TGTGCCAGCAGCTCGACAGGTGAAAAACTGTTTTTT. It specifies CASSSTGEKLFF.

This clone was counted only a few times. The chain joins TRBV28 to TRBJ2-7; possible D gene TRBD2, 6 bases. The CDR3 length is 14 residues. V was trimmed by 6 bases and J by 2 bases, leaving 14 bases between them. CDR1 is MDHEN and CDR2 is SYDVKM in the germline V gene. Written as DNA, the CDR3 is TGTGCCAGCAGGGGGGGATCTGGGGCCTACGAGCAGTACTTC. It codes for CASRGGSGAYEQYF.

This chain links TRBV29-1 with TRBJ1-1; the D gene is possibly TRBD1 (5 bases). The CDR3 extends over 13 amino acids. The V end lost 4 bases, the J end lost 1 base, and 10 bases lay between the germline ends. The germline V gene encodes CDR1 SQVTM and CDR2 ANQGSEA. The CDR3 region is CSVGQGGNTEAFF. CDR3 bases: TGCAGCGTTGGGCAGGGCGGGAACACTGAAGCTTTCTTT.

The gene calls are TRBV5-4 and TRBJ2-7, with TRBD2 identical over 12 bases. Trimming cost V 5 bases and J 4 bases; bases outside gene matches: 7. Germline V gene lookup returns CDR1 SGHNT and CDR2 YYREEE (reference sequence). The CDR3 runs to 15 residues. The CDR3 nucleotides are TGTGCCAGCAGGAAAGGACTAGCGGGGACTTACGAGCAGTACTTC. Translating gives CASRKGLAGTYEQYF.

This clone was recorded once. The CDR3 loop reads CASSPGGQAYEQYF. The CDR3 DNA reads as TGTGCCAGTAGCCCGGGGGGCCAAGCCTACGAGCAGTACTTC. The V and J genes are TRBV19 and TRBJ2-7, with D maybe TRBD2 (7 bases). CDR1 is LNHDA, CDR2 SQIVND, per germline (reference sequence). This CDR3 has 14 amino acids. The germline V and J ends were trimmed by 6 bases and 2 bases, with 14 bases remaining between them.

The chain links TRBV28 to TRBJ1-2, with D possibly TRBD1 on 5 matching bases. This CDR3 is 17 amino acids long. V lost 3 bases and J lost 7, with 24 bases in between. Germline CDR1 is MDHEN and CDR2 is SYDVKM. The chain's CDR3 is CASSFSTFGGGSIGYTF. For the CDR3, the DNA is TGTGCCAGCAGTTTTTCAACGTTCGGGGGAGGATCTATTGGCTACACCTTC.

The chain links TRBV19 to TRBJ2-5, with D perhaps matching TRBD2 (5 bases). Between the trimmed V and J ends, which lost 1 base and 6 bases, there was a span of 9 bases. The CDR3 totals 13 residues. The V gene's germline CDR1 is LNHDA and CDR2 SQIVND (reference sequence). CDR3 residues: CASSIGGSQTQYF. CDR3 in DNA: TGTGCCAGTAGTATAGGTGGGAGCCAGACCCAGTACTTC.

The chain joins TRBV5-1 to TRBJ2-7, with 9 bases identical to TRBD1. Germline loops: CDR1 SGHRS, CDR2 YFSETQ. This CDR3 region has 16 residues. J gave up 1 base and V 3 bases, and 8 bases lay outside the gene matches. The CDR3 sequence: CASSSIQGASSYEQYF. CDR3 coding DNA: TGCGCCAGCAGCTCGATACAGGGGGCTTCTTCCTACGAGCAGTACTTC.